The 10 T cell receptor beta chains below were found in one sample sequenced in a study of technical replicates of blood from a handful of donors. Clones were read by immunoSEQ multiplex PCR, and TCRdb kept only the in-frame ones, dropping some. The sample has 68,000 or so clones, roughly 92% seen once. Sequencing used T cells isolated from PBMCs. Receptor source: a human donor in good health.

The rearrangement uses TRBV9 and TRBJ2-2; no firm D call. Germline lookup yields CDR1 SGDLS and CDR2 YYNGEE. The CDR3 consists of 15 residues. V lost 1 base and J 0 bases, leaving 7 bases between the germline ends. This chain's CDR3 is CASSVRSTNTGELFF. Written as DNA, the CDR3 is TGTGCCAGCAGCGTACGCAGTACGAACACCGGGGAGCTGTTTTTT.

The chain employs TRBV29-1 and TRBJ2-5, with 7 nucleotides matching TRBD2. The CDR3 extends over 14 amino acids. Per germline, CDR1 SQVTM and CDR2 ANQGSEA. V gave up 5 bases and J gave up 5 bases; unmatched junction bases: 11. The CDR3 loop is CSVRLASLGETQYF. DNA of the CDR3: TGCAGCGTTCGACTAGCCTCCCTTGGGGAGACCCAGTACTTC.

J is TRBJ2-4 and V is TRBV4-1; D may be TRBD1 (5 bases). This CDR3 is built from 13 residues. Germline CDR1 and CDR2: MGHRA and YSYEKL. Between the trimmed V and J ends, which lost 0 bases and 9 bases, there was a span of 9 bases. Written as DNA, the CDR3 is TGCGCCAGCAGCCAAGAGGGGCTGAGCATTCAGTACTTC. Its translation is CASSQEGLSIQYF.

This clone was seen only once. This chain uses TRBV12-5 with TRBJ2-7, with 10 bases fitting TRBD1. The J segment lost 2 bases and the V segment lost 9 bases, leaving 13 bases of the junction unmatched. Germline values: CDR1 LGHNT, CDR2 FRNRAP. This CDR3 contains 16 residues. The CDR3 loop reads CARPGQGYEDPYEQYF. The CDR3 DNA follows: TGTGCTAGGCCGGGACAGGGGTACGAGGACCCCTACGAGCAGTACTTC.

This clone turned up a few times. The chain recombines TRBV30 with TRBJ1-1, with 8 bases fitting TRBD1. This CDR3 spans 11 amino acids. Losses at the gene ends were 2 bases for V and 14 bases for J; bases not matched to a gene: 7. Germline CDR1 is GTSNPN and CDR2 is SVGIG (reference sequence). The CDR3 here is CAWSIGQGSFF. The CDR3 DNA sequence: TGTGCCTGGAGTATAGGACAGGGCTCCTTCTTT.

This chain connects TRBV4-3 to TRBJ2-1, with D perhaps matching TRBD1 (5 bases). Germline V lookup: CDR1 LGHNA, CDR2 YSLEER. The germline V and J ends were trimmed by 0 bases and 4 bases, with 10 bases remaining between them. The CDR3 is made up of 15 amino acids. CDR3 amino acids: CASSQDIRGYNEQFF. The CDR3 bases are TGCGCCAGCAGCCAAGATATTAGGGGTTACAATGAGCAGTTCTTC.

Turning to this clone: The same CDR3 also results from other DNA sequences found in this sample. The chain links TRBV7-2 to TRBJ1-1, with 8 bases identical to TRBD1. The germline V gene encodes CDR1 SGHTA and CDR2 FQGNSA. CDR3 length equals 11 residues. Unmatched junction bases numbered 0, after V lost 1 base and J lost 11 bases. The CDR3 protein is CASSLGQGAFF. For the CDR3, the DNA is TGTGCCAGCAGCTTAGGACAGGGGGCTTTCTTT.

The J gene is TRBJ2-7, the V gene TRBV19; a possible D gene is TRBD1 (5 bases). The CDR3 consists of 15 residues. CDR1 is LNHDA, CDR2 SQIVND, per germline (reference sequence). Trimming took off 0 bases at V and 6 bases at J, with 15 bases between the two ends. The CDR3 region has the DNA TGTGCCAGTAGTATAGATTACAGGACCCTAAGCGAGCAGTACTTC. Translating it yields CASSIDYRTLSEQYF.

This rearrangement joins TRBV6-4 to TRBJ2-3; the D gene is possibly TRBD1 (5 bases). CDR3 length equals 14 residues. V was cut by 4 bases and J by 6 bases, with 14 bases left in between. The V gene's germline CDR1 is MRHNA and CDR2 SNTAGT. The CDR3 loop is CASSVGLGADTQYF. The CDR3 DNA follows: TGTGCCAGCAGTGTAGGATTAGGGGCCGATACGCAGTATTTT.

The chain recombines TRBV28 with TRBJ2-7, with 7 bases fitting TRBD1. With V trimmed by 10 bases and J by 2 bases, 8 bases remained unmatched. The length of the CDR3 is 13 residues. CDR1 is MDHEN and CDR2 is SYDVKM in the germline V gene. DNA for the CDR3: TGTGCCACCCTCGACAGGGCCGCCTACGAGCAGTACTTC. As protein: CATLDRAAYEQYF.